This section outlines one TCR beta chain sequence together with its context. The data derive from a study of T cell responses to AZD1222 COVID-19 vaccine. Assay: immunoSEQ multiplex PCR; the TCRdb copy retains only in-frame clones and omits some. In total, the table holds 150,000 or so clones. This CDR3 is built from 13 residues. V lost 3 bases, J lost 0 bases, and 5 bases lay in between. Germline V gene sequence: CDR1 SEHNR, CDR2 FQNEAQ (reference sequence). The genes are TRBV7-9 and TRBJ1-1; no clear D gene. The specimen was peripheral blood. The origin of this receptor is an adult in good health. The CDR3 loop is CASSFQVNTEAFF. DNA for the CDR3: TGTGCCAGCAGCTTTCAGGTGAACACTGAAGCTTTCTTT.